This T cell receptor beta chain came from a study of blood T cell repertoires in COVID-19 (TCRdb year 2020). About the study as a whole: Samples covering the acute and convalescent phases of COVID-19 were provided by collaborators in the United States, Italy and Spain. The repertoires were released in a freely available public database intended as a resource for research on the immune response to SARS-CoV-2. Deeply sampled blood TCRbeta repertoires from subjects exposed to, actively infected with, or recovered from COVID-19 were included in the dataset. A de-identified subject ID, COVID-19 status, age in years and sex were almost always included in the sample metadata. Where HLA class I and class II types were available, the types were taken from metadata supplied by the sample provider, not from assay-based typing. Samples came from the ongoing ImmuneRACE study (first 160 participants) plus 1,254 subjects from 6 global collaborators. The prospective study material was composed of cDNA or gDNA derived from T cells, B-cell-depleted T cells, or PBMCs. General study outcomes and caveats: The quantity of clinical and demographic metadata differed by source and by participant and was supplied without curation.

Participants in the prospective study were enrolled through a virtual design, were aged roughly 18 to 100 years, and lived in roughly 25 United States geographic areas. In the prospective study, participants were assigned to cohorts based on the clinical history participants reported in a screening survey and a study questionnaire. Recovered participants in ImmuneRACE Cohort 3 were defined as having two consecutive negative NP/OP PCR tests, clearance from a healthcare professional, or resolution of symptoms. Mobile phlebotomists in the prospective study collected whole blood, serum and a nasopharyngeal or oropharyngeal swab from every participant. Over a 2-month period, participants in the prospective study had the option of providing additional blood draws and questionnaires. Blood samples from the prospective study were shipped frozen or at room temperature prior to DNA extraction. The immunoSEQ Assay, a bias-controlled multiplex PCR, was used to amplify TCRbeta CDR3 regions from genomic DNA. The published analysis was carried out like this. Nucleated cell counts per sample were estimated from amplification of reference gene primers within the assay. To quantify the absolute abundance of each unique TCRbeta CDR3 rearrangement, sequence reads were collapsed and filtered. Productive Simpson clonality was computed per sample as the square root of Simpson's diversity index over productive rearrangements. TCRdb mirrors the immuneACCESS table, restricted to in-frame sequences. Some clones are absent from its copies; in checked studies, under half trace to an unresolved V gene, and the reason for the others is unknown. V and J calls and clone size are given by that table; D and trimming were obtained from the DNA. This sample is represented by fewer than 400,000 clones; around nine tenths of them were singletons. The ten largest clones capture 4.5% to 6.5% of the sample.

In the germline V gene, CDR1 corresponds to SNHLY and CDR2 to FYNNEI. Measured from the cysteine to the phenylalanine, the CDR3 is 15 residues long. Just the 45-base CDR3 DNA is kept, in frame starting at base 1. Unmatched junction bases come to 11, with V trimmed by 7 bases and J by 4 bases. Of note for this clone: Its target antigen remains unknown. The record has no base qualities; no much larger clone is one base away.

The sequenced sample was PBMCs or T cells enriched from blood (not recorded which). This receptor was obtained from a man aged 60-69 years who had recovered from COVID-19. The receptor chain draws on TRBV2 and TRBJ2-5, and 8 junctional nucleotides match TRBD2. The nucleotide sequence is TGTGCCAGCACTCGGAGGAGGCTAGCGGGAGAGACCCAGTACTTC. This gives the protein CASTRRRLAGETQYF.